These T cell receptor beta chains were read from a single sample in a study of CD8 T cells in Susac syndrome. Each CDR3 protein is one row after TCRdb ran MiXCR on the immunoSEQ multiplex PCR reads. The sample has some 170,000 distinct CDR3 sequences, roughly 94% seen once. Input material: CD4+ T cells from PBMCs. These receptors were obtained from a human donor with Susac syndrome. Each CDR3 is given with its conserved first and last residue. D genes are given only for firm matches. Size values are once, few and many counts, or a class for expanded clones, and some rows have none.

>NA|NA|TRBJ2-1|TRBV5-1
TGCGCCAGCAGCGGAGTGAGAGGGCACAATGAGCAGTTCTTC
CASSGVRGHNEQFF
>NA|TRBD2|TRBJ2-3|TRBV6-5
TGTGCCAGCAGTTACGGGCTAGCGGGAGCTGATACGCAGTATTTT
CASSYGLAGADTQYF
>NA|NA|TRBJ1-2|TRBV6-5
TGTGCCAGCAGTTACGTGGGTTTCTCCGGCTACACCTTC
CASSYVGFSGYTF
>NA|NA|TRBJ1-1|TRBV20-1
TGCAGTGTTTGGTCACCTAACACTGAAGCTTTCTTT
CSVWSPNTEAFF
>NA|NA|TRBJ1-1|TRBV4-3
TGCGCCAGCAGCCAAGAACTACACCCGAACACTGAAGCTTTCTTT
CASSQELHPNTEAFF
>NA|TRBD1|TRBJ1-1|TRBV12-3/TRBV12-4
TGTGCCAGCAGTCGACAGGGTAGCAGCACTGAAGCTTTCTTT
CASSRQGSSTEAFF
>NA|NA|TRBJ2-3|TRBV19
TGTGCCAGTAGCCCTATGGGGGGTACGGATACGCAGTATTTT
CASSPMGGTDTQYF
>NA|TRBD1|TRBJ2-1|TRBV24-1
TGTGCCACCAGTGACCGGACAGGGCGGGACTACAATGAGCAGTTCTTC
CATSDRTGRDYNEQFF
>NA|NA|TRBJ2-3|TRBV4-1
TGCGCCAGCAGCCTAATAGAGACTGCTGATACGCAGTATTTT
CASSLIETADTQYF
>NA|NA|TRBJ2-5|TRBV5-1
TGCGCCAGCAGCTTGGTAGGGGGCGCGGGGCAAGAGACCCAGTACTTC
CASSLVGGAGQETQYF
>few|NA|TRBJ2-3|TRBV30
TGTGCCTGGAGCCCCTCCGGGGATACGCAGTATTTT
CAWSPSGDTQYF
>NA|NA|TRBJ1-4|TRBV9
TGTGCCAGCAGCGTAGAGGTTGGGGGTGAAAAACTGTTTTTT
CASSVEVGGEKLFF
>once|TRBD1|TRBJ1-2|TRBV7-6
TGTGCCAGCAGCCTAGGACAGGGTCGCGGCTACACCTTC
CASSLGQGRGYTF
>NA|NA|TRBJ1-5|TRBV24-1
TGTGCCACCAGTGATGCCCAGGGAGCCGCCAATCAGCCCCAGCATTTT
CATSDAQGAANQPQHF
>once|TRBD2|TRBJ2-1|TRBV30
TGTGCCTGGTCGGAACTAGCGGGAGTTTACAATGAGCAGTTCTTC
CAWSELAGVYNEQFF
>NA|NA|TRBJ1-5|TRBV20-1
TGCAGTGCTAGAGTTGGGGGTTATCAGCCCCAGCATTTT
CSARVGGYQPQHF
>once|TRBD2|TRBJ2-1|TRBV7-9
TGTGGAGCGAGGTCTATCCGGGGGGACTGGACCCACAATGAGCAGTTCTTC
CGARSIRGDWTHNEQFF
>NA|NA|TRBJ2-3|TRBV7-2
TGTGCCAGCAGCCTTGTAGCGCTCACAGATACGCAGTATTTT
CASSLVALTDTQYF
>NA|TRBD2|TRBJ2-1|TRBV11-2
TGTGCCAGCAGCTTTAGGCTTAGCGGGAACTACAATGAGCAGTTCTTC
CASSFRLSGNYNEQFF
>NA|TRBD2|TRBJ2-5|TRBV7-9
TGTGCCAGCAGCTTATGGCGGGGGGGCTTGGGAGAGACCCAGTACTTC
CASSLWRGGLGETQYF
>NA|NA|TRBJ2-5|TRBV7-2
TGTGCCAGCAGCTTTCTAAGGGGTTCTTACCAAGAGACCCAGTACTTC
CASSFLRGSYQETQYF
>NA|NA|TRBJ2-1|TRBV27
TGTGCCAGCAGTTTCCTGCAGTCCTACAATGAGCAGTTCTTC
CASSFLQSYNEQFF
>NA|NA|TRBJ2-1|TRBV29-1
TGCAGCTCCGGTGAGGGTTTGGGGAATGAGCAGTTCTTC
CSSGEGLGNEQFF
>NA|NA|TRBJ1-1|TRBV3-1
TGTGCCAGCAGCCAAGAATTCACCGGGAGGACTGAAGCTTTCTTT
CASSQEFTGRTEAFF
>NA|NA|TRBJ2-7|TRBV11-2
TGTGCCAGCAGCTTAGATCCGAACTACGAGCAGTACTTC
CASSLDPNYEQYF
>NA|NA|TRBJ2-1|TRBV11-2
TGTGCCAGCAGCTTGGAGGGGAGCGAATACAATGAGCAGTTCTTC
CASSLEGSEYNEQFF
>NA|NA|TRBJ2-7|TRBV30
TGTGCCTGGAGTGCCGATCCGACAGGCCGCTACGAGCAGTACTTC
CAWSADPTGRYEQYF
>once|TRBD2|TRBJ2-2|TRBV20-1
TGCAGTCCGGGAGGGCGGAGGACCGGGGAGCTGTTTTTT
CSPGGRRTGELFF